A selection of T cell receptor beta chains follows, all from one sample in a study of T cell changes during pregnancy in multiple sclerosis. The assay was immunoSEQ multiplex PCR, and TCRdb's table has in-frame clones only and misses some. The sample gives 65,000 to 95,000 clones, about nine tenths of which show up once; under 2.5% is in the top ten. The source was peripheral blood, collected before pregnancy. These receptors all stem from a female donor with multiple sclerosis, enrolled in a pregnancy study. The conserved cysteine and the conserved F or W are not part of the CDR3 here.

j_call: TRBJ1-3
v_call: TRBV2
cdr3_aa: ASSGLGREGSGNTIY

j_call: TRBJ2-7
v_call: TRBV7-2
cdr3_aa: ASSLAAQASYEQY

j_call: TRBJ2-7
v_call: TRBV5-4
cdr3_aa: ASSLAGEEQY

j_call: TRBJ2-5
v_call: TRBV10-1
cdr3_aa: ASSVGQGIGETQY

j_call: TRBJ2-7
v_call: TRBV27
cdr3_aa: ASRRRRGGQDEQY

j_call: TRBJ2-7
v_call: TRBV28
cdr3_aa: ASRAGGTYEQY

j_call: TRBJ1-2
v_call: TRBV2
cdr3_aa: ASRLDYLEVYGYT

j_call: TRBJ2-3
v_call: TRBV5-1
cdr3_aa: ASSLGALTDTQY

j_call: TRBJ1-1
v_call: TRBV7-9
cdr3_aa: ASSPRQVMNTEAF

j_call: TRBJ2-1
v_call: TRBV5-1
cdr3_aa: ASSLGPSRGSYNEQF

j_call: TRBJ2-1
v_call: TRBV30
cdr3_aa: AWSVTRYEQF

j_call: TRBJ1-2
v_call: TRBV19
cdr3_aa: ASSWAGVGYT

j_call: TRBJ2-7
v_call: TRBV6-5
cdr3_aa: ASNPGIGEQY

j_call: TRBJ2-7
v_call: TRBV27
cdr3_aa: ASSTASGGRYSREQY

j_call: TRBJ1-2
v_call: TRBV29-1
cdr3_aa: SVGVNLRGGDYT

j_call: TRBJ1-5
v_call: TRBV27
cdr3_aa: ASSSGLYSNQPQH

j_call: TRBJ2-5
v_call: TRBV4-3
cdr3_aa: ASSQDGVGREGETQY

j_call: TRBJ1-1
v_call: TRBV6-5
cdr3_aa: ASSNTGDTEAF

j_call: TRBJ2-7
v_call: TRBV28
cdr3_aa: ASRVGQGVIYEQY

j_call: TRBJ1-5
v_call: TRBV6-1
cdr3_aa: ATRGQLNQPQH

j_call: TRBJ2-1
v_call: TRBV5-1
cdr3_aa: ASGLIGLINEQF

j_call: TRBJ2-3
v_call: TRBV29-1
cdr3_aa: SVRGQTDTQY

j_call: TRBJ2-1
v_call: TRBV2
cdr3_aa: ATSDRGEQF

j_call: TRBJ2-1
v_call: TRBV18
cdr3_aa: ASSGLAGARNEQF

j_call: TRBJ2-5
v_call: TRBV2
cdr3_aa: ASKPNAGAPLMETQY

j_call: TRBJ1-1
v_call: TRBV5-4
cdr3_aa: ASSLHSEAF

j_call: TRBJ1-1
v_call: TRBV5-1
cdr3_aa: ASSLWGVDTEAF

j_call: TRBJ1-3
v_call: TRBV2
cdr3_aa: ASSARGYGNTIY

j_call: TRBJ1-2
v_call: TRBV7-2
cdr3_aa: ASSRRTDSYGYT

j_call: TRBJ1-2
v_call: TRBV29-1
cdr3_aa: SVNPSGTGPFEGYT

j_call: TRBJ2-3
v_call: TRBV4-1
cdr3_aa: ASSQGLAGAGDTQY

j_call: TRBJ2-1
v_call: TRBV6-4
cdr3_aa: ASSPGTSGDNEQF

j_call: TRBJ2-3
v_call: TRBV9
cdr3_aa: ASSEGGSGVRGQY

j_call: TRBJ1-1
v_call: TRBV27
cdr3_aa: ASGPGATVAF

j_call: TRBJ1-1
v_call: TRBV6-1
cdr3_aa: ASSARLLDSMNTEAF

j_call: TRBJ1-1
v_call: TRBV7-9
cdr3_aa: ASSGNRYTEAF

j_call: TRBJ2-1
v_call: TRBV7-8
cdr3_aa: ASSLSGVSREF

j_call: TRBJ1-6
v_call: TRBV18
cdr3_aa: ASSPSGDDSPLH

j_call: TRBJ1-1
v_call: TRBV7-8
cdr3_aa: ASSFTGTGSTEAF

j_call: TRBJ2-1
v_call: TRBV5-6
cdr3_aa: ASSSLGGQGGYNEQF

j_call: TRBJ2-1
v_call: TRBV4-1
cdr3_aa: ASSYGTGAGNEQF

j_call: TRBJ2-3
v_call: TRBV11-2
cdr3_aa: ASSSASGGVVRDTQY

j_call: TRBJ1-5
v_call: TRBV19
cdr3_aa: ASSIGEGVIVNQPQH

j_call: TRBJ2-1
v_call: TRBV7-2
cdr3_aa: ASSPRPPGLAGFNEQF

j_call: TRBJ1-4
v_call: TRBV2
cdr3_aa: ASGWTGVYEKLF

j_call: TRBJ2-3
v_call: TRBV7-3
cdr3_aa: ASSLTPRQSTDTQY

j_call: TRBJ2-1
v_call: TRBV27
cdr3_aa: ASSFVGPSSYNEQF

j_call: TRBJ2-1
v_call: TRBV10-3
cdr3_aa: AISERVSGGYNEQF

j_call: TRBJ2-1
v_call: TRBV5-4
cdr3_aa: ASRLAGLFDEQF

j_call: TRBJ1-4
v_call: TRBV18
cdr3_aa: ASSPAGATNEKLF

j_call: TRBJ1-2
v_call: TRBV5-4
cdr3_aa: ASSHPGGVQGGYT

j_call: TRBJ1-1
v_call: TRBV6-5
cdr3_aa: ASSYSRLYLNTEAF

j_call: TRBJ1-3
v_call: TRBV6-6
cdr3_aa: ASSPAGNTIY

j_call: TRBJ1-2
v_call: TRBV9
cdr3_aa: ASSVAVRAGDGYT

j_call: TRBJ1-5
v_call: TRBV19
cdr3_aa: ASTFAEGATAQPQH

j_call: TRBJ1-1
v_call: TRBV5-4
cdr3_aa: ASSLLSIQGRGEAF